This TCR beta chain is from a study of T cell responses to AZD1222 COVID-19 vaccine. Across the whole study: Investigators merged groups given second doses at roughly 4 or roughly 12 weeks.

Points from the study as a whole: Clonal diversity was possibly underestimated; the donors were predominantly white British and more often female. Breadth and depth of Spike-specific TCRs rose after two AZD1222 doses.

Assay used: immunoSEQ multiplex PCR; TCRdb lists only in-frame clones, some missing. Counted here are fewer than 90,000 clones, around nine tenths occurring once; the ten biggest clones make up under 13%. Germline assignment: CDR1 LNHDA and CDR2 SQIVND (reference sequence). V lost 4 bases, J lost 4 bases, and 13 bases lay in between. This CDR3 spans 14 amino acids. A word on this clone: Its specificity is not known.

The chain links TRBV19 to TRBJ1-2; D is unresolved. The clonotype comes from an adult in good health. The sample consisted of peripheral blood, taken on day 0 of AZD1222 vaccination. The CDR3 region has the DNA TGTGCCAGTAGTAAGGCGGCGTATGGCTATGGCTACACCTTC. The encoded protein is CASSKAAYGYGYTF. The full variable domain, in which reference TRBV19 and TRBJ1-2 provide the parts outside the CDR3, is DGGITQSPKYLFRKEGQNVTLSCEQNLNHDAMYWYRQDPGQGLRLIYYSQIVNDFQKGDIAEGYSVSREKKESFPLTVTSAQKNPTAFYLCASSKAAYGYGYTFGSGTRLTVV.